A single sample gave rise to the 4 T cell receptor beta chains below, sequenced in a study of siplizumab effects on memory and regulatory T cells. Some clones are missing from TCRdb's copy, which holds only in-frame ones; the method was immunoSEQ multiplex PCR. This sample carries some 100,000 clones, roughly 93% of them seen once, and the ten largest clones take around 6.5%. The sample was CD8+ T cells sorted from blood. The origin of the receptors is a human donor in good health.

The chain couples TRBV2 to TRBJ1-1; D possibly corresponds to TRBD1 (6 bases). Germline CDR1 SNHLY, CDR2 FYNNEI. This CDR3 comprises 13 residues. The V end lost 5 bases, the J end lost 4 bases, and 11 bases lay between the germline ends. CDR3 sequence: CASSTGSGTEAFF. Here the CDR3 DNA reads TGTGCCAGCAGTACAGGGTCCGGCACTGAAGCTTTCTTT.

This clone has only one observation. The CDR3 bases are TGTGCCAGCGGGGGAAGGACAGTCGGGGATTTAGCGACCCAGTACTTC. Protein: CASGGRTVGDLATQYF. This sequence joins TRBV7-9 and TRBJ2-5; tentatively, D is TRBD1 (6 bases). V lost 8 bases, J lost 7 bases, and 26 bases lay in between. This CDR3 is 16 amino acids long. Per the germline V gene, CDR1 is SEHNR and CDR2 is FQNEAQ (reference sequence).

This clone has only one observation. The chain is built from TRBV9 and TRBJ2-2; 12 bases fit TRBD1. Germline-derived CDR1 and CDR2 are SGDLS and YYNGEE. Germline trimming cut 5 bases from V and 1 base from J; bases unmatched to any gene: 3. The CDR3 extends over 16 amino acids. The CDR3: CASRGQGARNTGELFF. The CDR3 DNA follows: TGTGCCAGCAGGGGACAGGGGGCGAGGAACACCGGGGAGCTGTTTTTT.

The chain uses TRBV19 and TRBJ2-1; TRBD2 might be the D (5 bases). With 8 bases removed from V and 4 bases from J, the gap between germline ends came to 12 bases. CDR1 LNHDA and CDR2 SQIVND come from the germline V gene (reference sequence). This CDR3 has 13 amino acids. The CDR3 DNA sequence: TGTGCCAGTGGGAGCGCTTCGTACAATGAGCAGTTCTTC. It specifies CASGSASYNEQFF.